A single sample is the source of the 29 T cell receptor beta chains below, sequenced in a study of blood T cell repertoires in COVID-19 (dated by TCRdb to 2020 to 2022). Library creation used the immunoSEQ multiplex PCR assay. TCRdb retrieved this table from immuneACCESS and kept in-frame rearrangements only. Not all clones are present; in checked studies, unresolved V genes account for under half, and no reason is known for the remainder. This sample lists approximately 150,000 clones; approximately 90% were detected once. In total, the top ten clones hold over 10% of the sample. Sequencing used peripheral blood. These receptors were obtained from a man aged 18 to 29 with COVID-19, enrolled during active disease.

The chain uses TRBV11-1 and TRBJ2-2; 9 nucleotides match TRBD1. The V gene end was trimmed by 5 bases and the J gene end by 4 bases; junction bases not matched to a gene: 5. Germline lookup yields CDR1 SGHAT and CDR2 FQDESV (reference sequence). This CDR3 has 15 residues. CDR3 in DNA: TGTGCCAGCAGCAGTCTGGACAGGGGCACCGGGGAGCTGTTTTTT. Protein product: CASSSLDRGTGELFF. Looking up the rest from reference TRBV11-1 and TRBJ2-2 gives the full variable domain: EAEVAQSPRYKITEKSQAVAFWCDPISGHATLYWYRQILGQGPELLVQFQDESVVDDSQLPKDRFSAERLKGVDSTLKIQPAELGDSAMYLCASSSLDRGTGELFFGEGSRLTVL.

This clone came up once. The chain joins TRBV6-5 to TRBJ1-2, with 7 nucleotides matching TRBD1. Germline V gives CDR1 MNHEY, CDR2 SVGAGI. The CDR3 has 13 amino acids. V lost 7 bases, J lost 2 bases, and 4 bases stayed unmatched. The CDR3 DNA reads TGTGCCAGCATGAGAGGGGGCAACTATGGCTACACCTTC. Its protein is CASMRGGNYGYTF.

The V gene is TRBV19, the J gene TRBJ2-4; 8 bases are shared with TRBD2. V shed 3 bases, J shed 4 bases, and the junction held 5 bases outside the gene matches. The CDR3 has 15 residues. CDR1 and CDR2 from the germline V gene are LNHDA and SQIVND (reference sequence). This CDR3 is CASSILAGSKNIQYF. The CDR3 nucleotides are TGTGCCAGTAGTATCTTAGCGGGATCTAAAAACATTCAGTACTTC.

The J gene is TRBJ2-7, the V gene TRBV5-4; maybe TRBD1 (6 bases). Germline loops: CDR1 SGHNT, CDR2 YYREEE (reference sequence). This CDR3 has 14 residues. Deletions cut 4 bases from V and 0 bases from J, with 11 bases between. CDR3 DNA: TGTGCCAGCAGCGACCGGGACAACTCCTACGAGCAGTACTTC. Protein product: CASSDRDNSYEQYF.

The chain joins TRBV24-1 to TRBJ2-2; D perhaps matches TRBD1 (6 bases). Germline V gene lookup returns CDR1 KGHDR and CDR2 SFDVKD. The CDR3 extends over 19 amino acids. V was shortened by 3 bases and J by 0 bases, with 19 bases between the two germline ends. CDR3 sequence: CATSDPTGQHNANTGELFF. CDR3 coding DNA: TGTGCCACCAGTGATCCGACCGGACAGCACAATGCGAACACCGGGGAGCTGTTTTTT.

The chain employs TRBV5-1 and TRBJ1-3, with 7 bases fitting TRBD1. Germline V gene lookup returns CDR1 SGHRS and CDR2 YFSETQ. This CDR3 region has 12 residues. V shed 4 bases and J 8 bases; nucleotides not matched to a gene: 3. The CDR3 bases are TGCGCCAGCAGCGTTACAGGGGACACCATATATTTT. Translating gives CASSVTGDTIYF.

CDR3 region: CASRLSPGVGPNNEQFF. The CDR3 DNA reads as TGTGCCAGCAGGCTTAGCCCGGGAGTAGGTCCAAACAATGAGCAGTTCTTC. The V call is TRBV2, the J call TRBJ2-1; D might be TRBD2 (6 bases). This CDR3 region has 17 residues. V shed 6 bases and J shed 5 bases, with 23 bases lying between them. CDR1 and CDR2 from the germline V gene are SNHLY and FYNNEI.

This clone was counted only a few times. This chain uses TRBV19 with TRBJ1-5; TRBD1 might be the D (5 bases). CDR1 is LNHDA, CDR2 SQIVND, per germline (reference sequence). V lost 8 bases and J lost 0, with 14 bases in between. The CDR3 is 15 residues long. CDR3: CASQGGDSSNQPQHF. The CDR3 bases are TGTGCCAGTCAAGGAGGGGATAGTAGCAATCAGCCCCAGCATTTT.

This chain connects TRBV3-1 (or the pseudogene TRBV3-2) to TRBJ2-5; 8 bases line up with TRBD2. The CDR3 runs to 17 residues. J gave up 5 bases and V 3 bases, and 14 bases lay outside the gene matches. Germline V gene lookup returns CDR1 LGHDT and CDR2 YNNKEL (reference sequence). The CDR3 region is CASSQLPLMAGGETQYF. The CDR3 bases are TGTGCCAGCAGCCAGCTCCCGCTGATGGCGGGAGGCGAGACCCAGTACTTC.

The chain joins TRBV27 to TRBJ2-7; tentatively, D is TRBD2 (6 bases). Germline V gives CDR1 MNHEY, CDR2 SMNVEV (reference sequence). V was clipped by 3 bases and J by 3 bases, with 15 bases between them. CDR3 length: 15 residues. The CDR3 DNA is TGTGCCAGCAGTTTTTGGTCGGAGGGCTACTACGAGCAGTACTTC. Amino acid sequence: CASSFWSEGYYEQYF.

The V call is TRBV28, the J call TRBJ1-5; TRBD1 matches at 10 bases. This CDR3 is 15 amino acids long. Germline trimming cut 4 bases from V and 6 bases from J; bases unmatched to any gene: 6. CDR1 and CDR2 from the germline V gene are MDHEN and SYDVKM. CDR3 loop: CASSSRQGARQPQHF. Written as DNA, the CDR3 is TGTGCCAGCAGTTCCCGACAGGGGGCTCGTCAGCCCCAGCATTTT.

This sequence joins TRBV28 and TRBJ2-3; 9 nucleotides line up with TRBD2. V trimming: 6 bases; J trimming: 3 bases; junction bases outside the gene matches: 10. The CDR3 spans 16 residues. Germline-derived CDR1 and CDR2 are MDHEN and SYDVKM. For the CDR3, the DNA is TGTGCCAGCAGCCCTCCTAGCGGGATTGGAACAGATACGCAGTATTTT. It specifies CASSPPSGIGTDTQYF.

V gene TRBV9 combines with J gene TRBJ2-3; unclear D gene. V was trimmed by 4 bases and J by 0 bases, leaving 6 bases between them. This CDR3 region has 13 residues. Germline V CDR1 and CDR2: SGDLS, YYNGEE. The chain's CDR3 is CASSILSTDTQYF. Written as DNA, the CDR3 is TGTGCCAGCAGCATCTTAAGCACAGATACGCAGTATTTT.

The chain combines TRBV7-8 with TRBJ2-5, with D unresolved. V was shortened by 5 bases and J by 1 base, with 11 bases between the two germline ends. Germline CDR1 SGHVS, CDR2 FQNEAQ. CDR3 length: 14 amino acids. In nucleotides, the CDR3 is TGTGCCAGCAGCCCAATAGTAGTCCAAGAGACCCAGTACTTC. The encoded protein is CASSPIVVQETQYF. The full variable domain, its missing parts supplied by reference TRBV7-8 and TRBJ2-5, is GAGVSQSPRYKVAKRGQDVALRCDPISGHVSLFWYQQALGQGPEFLTYFQNEAQLDKSGLPSDRFFAERPEGSVSTLKIQRTQQEDSAVYLCASSPIVVQETQYFGPGTRLLVL.

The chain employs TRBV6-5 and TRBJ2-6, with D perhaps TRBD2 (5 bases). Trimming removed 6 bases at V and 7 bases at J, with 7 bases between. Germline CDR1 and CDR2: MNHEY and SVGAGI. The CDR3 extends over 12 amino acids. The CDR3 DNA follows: TGTGCCAGCAGCAGCGGCGCCAACGTCCTGACTTTC. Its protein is CASSSGANVLTF.

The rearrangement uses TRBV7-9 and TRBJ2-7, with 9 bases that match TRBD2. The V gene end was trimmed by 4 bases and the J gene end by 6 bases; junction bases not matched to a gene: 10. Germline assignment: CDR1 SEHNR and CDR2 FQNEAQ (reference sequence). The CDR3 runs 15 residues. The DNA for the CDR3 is TGTGCCAGCAGCTCTTTAGCGGGAGATTCAGGCGAGCAGTACTTC. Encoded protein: CASSSLAGDSGEQYF.

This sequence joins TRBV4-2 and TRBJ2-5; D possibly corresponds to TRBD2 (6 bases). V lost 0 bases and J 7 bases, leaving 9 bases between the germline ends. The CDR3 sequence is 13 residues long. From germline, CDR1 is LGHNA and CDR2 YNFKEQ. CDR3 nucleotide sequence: TGTGCCAGCAGCCAAGAAGGAGCGGGGACCCAGTACTTC. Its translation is CASSQEGAGTQYF.

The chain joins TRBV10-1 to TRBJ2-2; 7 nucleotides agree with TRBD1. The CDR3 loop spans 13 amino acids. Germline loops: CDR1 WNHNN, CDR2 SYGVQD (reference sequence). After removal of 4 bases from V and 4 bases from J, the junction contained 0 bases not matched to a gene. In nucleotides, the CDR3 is TGCGCCAGCAGTGCAGGGGGCACCGGGGAGCTGTTTTTT. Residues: CASSAGGTGELFF.

The CDR3 DNA sequence: TGTGCCAGCAGTTATGGGACAGGGGGCAATGAGCAGTTCTTC. This codes for CASSYGTGGNEQFF. J is TRBJ2-1 and V is TRBV27; the match to TRBD1 covers 11 bases. This CDR3 has 14 residues. Germline V gene sequence: CDR1 MNHEY, CDR2 SMNVEV (reference sequence). V dropped 4 bases and J dropped 6; count of bases not matched to a gene: 2.

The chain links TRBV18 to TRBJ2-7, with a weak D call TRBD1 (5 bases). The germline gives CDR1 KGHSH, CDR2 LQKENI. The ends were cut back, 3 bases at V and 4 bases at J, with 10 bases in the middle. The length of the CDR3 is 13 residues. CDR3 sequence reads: CASSPRYRYEQYF. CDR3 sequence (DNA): TGTGCCAGCTCACCTCGATACAGGTACGAGCAGTACTTC.

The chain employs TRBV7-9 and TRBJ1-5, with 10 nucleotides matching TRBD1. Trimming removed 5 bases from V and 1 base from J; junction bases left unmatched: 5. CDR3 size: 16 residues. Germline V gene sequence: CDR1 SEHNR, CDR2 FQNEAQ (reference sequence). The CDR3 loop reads CASSIGQGDSNQPQHF. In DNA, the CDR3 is TGTGCCAGCAGCATCGGACAGGGGGACAGCAATCAGCCCCAGCATTTT.

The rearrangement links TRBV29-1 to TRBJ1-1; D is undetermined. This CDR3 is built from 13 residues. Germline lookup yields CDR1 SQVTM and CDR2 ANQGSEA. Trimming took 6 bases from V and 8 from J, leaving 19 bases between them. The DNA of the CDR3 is TGCAGCGTCCTAGATCAGATGCCAAGAGAAGCTTTCTTT. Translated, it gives CSVLDQMPREAFF. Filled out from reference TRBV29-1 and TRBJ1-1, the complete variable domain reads SAVISQKPSRDICQRGTSLTIQCQVDSQVTMMFWYRQQPGQSLTLIATANQGSEATYESGFVIDKFPISRPNLTFSTLTVSNMSPEDSSIYLCSVLDQMPREAFFGQGTRLTVV.

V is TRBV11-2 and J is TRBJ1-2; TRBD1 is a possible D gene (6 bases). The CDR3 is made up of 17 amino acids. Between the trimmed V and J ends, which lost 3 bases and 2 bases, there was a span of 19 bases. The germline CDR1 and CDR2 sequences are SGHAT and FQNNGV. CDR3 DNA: TGTGCCAGCAGCTTGAACAGGGCCACTGTTCGGAACTATGGCTACACCTTC. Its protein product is CASSLNRATVRNYGYTF.

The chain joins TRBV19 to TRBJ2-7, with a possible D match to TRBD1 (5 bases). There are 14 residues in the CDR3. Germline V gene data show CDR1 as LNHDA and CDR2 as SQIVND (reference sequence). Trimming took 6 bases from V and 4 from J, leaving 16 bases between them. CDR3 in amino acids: CASSQQGGIYEQYF. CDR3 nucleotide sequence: TGTGCCAGTAGCCAGCAGGGTGGAATTTACGAGCAGTACTTC. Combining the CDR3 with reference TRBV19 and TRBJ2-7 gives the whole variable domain DGGITQSPKYLFRKEGQNVTLSCEQNLNHDAMYWYRQDPGQGLRLIYYSQIVNDFQKGDIAEGYSVSREKKESFPLTVTSAQKNPTAFYLCASSQQGGIYEQYFGPGTRLTVT.

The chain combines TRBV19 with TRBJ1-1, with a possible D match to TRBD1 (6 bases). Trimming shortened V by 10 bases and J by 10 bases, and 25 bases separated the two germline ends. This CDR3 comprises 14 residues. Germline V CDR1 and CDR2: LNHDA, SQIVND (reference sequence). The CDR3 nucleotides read TGTGCCACCATTTCTCCATGGAGCGGGGGGCCAGCTTTCTTT. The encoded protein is CATISPWSGGPAFF.

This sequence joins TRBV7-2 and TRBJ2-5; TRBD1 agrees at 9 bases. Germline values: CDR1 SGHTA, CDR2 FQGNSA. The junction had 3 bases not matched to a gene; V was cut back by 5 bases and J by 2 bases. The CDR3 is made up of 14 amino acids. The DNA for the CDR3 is TGTGCCAGCAGCGGGGACAGGGTGCAAGAGACCCAGTACTTC. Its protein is CASSGDRVQETQYF. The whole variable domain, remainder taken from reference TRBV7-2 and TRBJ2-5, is GAGVSQSPSNKVTEKGKDVELRCDPISGHTALYWYRQSLGQGLEFLIYFQGNSAPDKSGLPSDRFSAERTGGSVSTLTIQRTQQEDSAVYLCASSGDRVQETQYFGPGTRLLVL.

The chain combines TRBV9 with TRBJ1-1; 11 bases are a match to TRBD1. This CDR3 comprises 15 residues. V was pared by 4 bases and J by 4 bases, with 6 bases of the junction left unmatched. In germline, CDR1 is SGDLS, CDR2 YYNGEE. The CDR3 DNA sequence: TGTGCCAGCAGCTCAAGGACAGGGGGCTCCACTGAAGCTTTCTTT. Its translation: CASSSRTGGSTEAFF.

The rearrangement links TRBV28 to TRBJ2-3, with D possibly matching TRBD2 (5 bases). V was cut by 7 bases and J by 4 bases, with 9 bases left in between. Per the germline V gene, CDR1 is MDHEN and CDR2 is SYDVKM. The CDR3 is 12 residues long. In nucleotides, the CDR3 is TGTGCCAGCACTCCCGGGGCAGATACGCAGTATTTT. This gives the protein CASTPGADTQYF. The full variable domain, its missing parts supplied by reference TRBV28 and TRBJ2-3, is DVKVTQSSRYLVKRTGEKVFLECVQDMDHENMFWYRQDPGLGLRLIYFSYDVKMKEKGDIPEGYSVSREKKERFSLILESASTNQTSMYLCASTPGADTQYFGPGTRLTVL.

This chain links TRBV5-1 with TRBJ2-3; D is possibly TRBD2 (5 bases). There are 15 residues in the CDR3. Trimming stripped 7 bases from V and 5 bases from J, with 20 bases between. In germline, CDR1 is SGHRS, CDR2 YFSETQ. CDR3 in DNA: TGCGCCAGCGGGGAGAACTCGCTTCGGGTAGATACGCAGTATTTT. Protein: CASGENSLRVDTQYF.